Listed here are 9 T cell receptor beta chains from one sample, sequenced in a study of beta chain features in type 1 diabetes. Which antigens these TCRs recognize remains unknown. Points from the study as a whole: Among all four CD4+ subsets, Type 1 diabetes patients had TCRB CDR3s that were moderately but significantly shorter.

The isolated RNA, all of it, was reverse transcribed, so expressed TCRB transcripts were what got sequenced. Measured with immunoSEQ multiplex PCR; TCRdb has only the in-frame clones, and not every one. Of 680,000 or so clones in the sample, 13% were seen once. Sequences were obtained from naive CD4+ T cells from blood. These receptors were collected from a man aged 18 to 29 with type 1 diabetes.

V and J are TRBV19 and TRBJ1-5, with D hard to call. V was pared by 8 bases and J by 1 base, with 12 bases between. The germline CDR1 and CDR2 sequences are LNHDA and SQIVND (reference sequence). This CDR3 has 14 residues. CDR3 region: CASFQTGSNQPQHF. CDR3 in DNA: TGTGCCAGTTTTCAGACGGGGAGCAATCAGCCCCAGCATTTT.

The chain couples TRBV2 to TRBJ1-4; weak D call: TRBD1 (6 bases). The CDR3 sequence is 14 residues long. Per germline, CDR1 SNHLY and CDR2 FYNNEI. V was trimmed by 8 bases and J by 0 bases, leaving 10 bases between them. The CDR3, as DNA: TGTGCCAGCGGGGACATCTCAACTAATGAAAAACTGTTTTTT. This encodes CASGDISTNEKLFF.

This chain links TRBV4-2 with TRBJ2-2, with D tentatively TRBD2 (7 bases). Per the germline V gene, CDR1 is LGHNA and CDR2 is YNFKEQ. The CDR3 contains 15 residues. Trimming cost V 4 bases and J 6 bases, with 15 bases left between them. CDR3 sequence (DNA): TGTGCCAGCAGCCCAGAGGGGGGGAGCTCCGGGGAGCTGTTTTTT. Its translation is CASSPEGGSSGELFF.

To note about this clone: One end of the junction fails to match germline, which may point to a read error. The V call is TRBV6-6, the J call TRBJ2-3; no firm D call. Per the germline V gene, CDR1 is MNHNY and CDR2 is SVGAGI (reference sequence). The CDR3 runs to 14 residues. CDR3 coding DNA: TGTGCCAGCAATTACTCGAGTGGGCAAGATACACAGTATTTT. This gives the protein CASNYSSGQDTQYF.

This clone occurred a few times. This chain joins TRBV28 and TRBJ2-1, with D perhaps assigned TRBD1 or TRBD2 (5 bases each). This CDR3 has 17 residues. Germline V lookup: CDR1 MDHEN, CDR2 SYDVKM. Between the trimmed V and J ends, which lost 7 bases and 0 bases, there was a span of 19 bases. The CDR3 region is CASTSLEGLSSYNEQFF. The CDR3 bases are TGTGCCAGCACCTCTCTCGAGGGGCTCAGCTCCTACAATGAGCAGTTCTTC.

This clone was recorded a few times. The CDR3 nucleotides read TGTGCCAGCAGCGGCCTGGGCAGCTGGGGCGGCTACACCTTC. Translating it yields CASSGLGSWGGYTF. This chain uses TRBV6-6 with TRBJ1-2; perhaps TRBD1 as D (5 bases). Germline V gene sequence: CDR1 MNHNY, CDR2 SVGAGI (reference sequence). V lost 6 bases to trimming and J lost 8 bases, with 19 bases between them. CDR3 length: 14 amino acids.

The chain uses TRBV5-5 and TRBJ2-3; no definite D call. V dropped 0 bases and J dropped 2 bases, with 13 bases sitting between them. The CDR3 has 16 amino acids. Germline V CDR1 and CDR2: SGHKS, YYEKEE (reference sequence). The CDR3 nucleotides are TGTGCCAGCAGCTTGGACACCTACTTGATCACAGATACGCAGTATTTT. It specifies CASSLDTYLITDTQYF. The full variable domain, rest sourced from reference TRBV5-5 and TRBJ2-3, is DAGVTQSPTHLIKTRGQQVTLRCSPISGHKSVSWYQQVLGQGPQFIFQYYEKEERGRGNFPDRFSARQFPNYSSELNVNALLLGDSALYLCASSLDTYLITDTQYFGPGTRLTVL.

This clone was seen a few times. The CDR3 here is CASSSLTGTSSGNTIYF. The DNA of the CDR3 is TGTGCCAGCAGTTCTCTGACAGGGACCTCATCTGGAAACACCATATATTTT. This chain links TRBV28 with TRBJ1-3; 7 nucleotides align to TRBD1. CDR3 size: 17 residues. Germline CDR1 is MDHEN and CDR2 is SYDVKM. Trimming at V came to 4 bases and at J to 1 base, leaving 10 bases not matched to a gene.

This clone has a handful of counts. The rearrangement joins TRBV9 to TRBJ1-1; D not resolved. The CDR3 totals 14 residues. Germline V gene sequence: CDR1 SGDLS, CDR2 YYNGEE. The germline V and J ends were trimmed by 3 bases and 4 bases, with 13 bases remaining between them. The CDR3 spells CASSELGLGTEAFF. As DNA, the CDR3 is TGTGCCAGCAGCGAACTGGGGTTGGGCACTGAAGCTTTCTTT. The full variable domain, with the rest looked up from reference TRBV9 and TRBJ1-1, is DSGVTQTPKHLITATGQRVTLRCSPRSGDLSVYWYQQSLDQGLQFLIQYYNGEERAKGNILERFSAQQFPDLHSELNLSSLELGDSALYFCASSELGLGTEAFFGQGTRLTVV.